The next 14 T cell receptor beta chains were all read from a single sample in a study of vaccination and CD4 T cells after COVID-19. Their recognized antigens are unknown. CD4+ T cells that had been cultured provided DNA sequenced with the Oncomine TCR Beta short-read assay. TCRdb analysed the PCR reads with MiXCR anew, one entry per CDR3 protein. The sample yields about 18,000 distinct CDR3 sequences, about 39% seen once. Sample treatment: approximately 9-day PBMC culture with coronavirus spike peptide pools or control peptides (ViraFEST assay). Sequences were derived from CD4+ T cells from blood, cultured in vitro, sampled after SARS-CoV-2 vaccination. These receptors were obtained from a human donor who had recovered from COVID-19.

This clonotype was detected a few times. The rearrangement joins TRBV6-1 to TRBJ1-1; TRBD1 agrees at 7 bases. This CDR3 is 15 amino acids long. Germline-derived CDR1 and CDR2 are MNHNS and SASEGT. J gave up 3 bases and V 5 bases, and 9 bases lay outside the gene matches. The CDR3 protein is CASSPLTGWDTEAFF. CDR3 bases: TGTGCCAGCAGTCCGTTGACAGGGTGGGACACTGAAGCTTTCTTT.

The chain links TRBV12-3 or TRBV12-4 to TRBJ1-2; D gene unclear. V lost 2 bases and J 4 bases, leaving 5 bases between the germline ends. The CDR3 loop spans 12 amino acids. In nucleotides, the CDR3 is TGTGCCAGCAGTTTACACAGCTATGGCTACACCTTC. Its translation: CASSLHSYGYTF.

This clonotype was counted only a few times. This sequence joins TRBV20-1 and TRBJ2-3; 7 nucleotides align to TRBD1. The CDR3 is 13 residues long. J gave up 4 bases and V 3 bases, and 4 bases lay outside the gene matches. Germline CDR1 and CDR2: DFQATT and SNEGSKA (reference sequence). CDR3 nucleotides: TGCAGTGCTAGGATAGACAGGGCAGATACGCAGTATTTT. It translates to CSARIDRADTQYF.

The J gene is TRBJ1-2, the V gene TRBV7-9, with 8 bases lining up with TRBD1. Germline trimming cut 3 bases from V and 6 bases from J; bases unmatched to any gene: 12. This CDR3 comprises 16 residues. CDR1 and CDR2 from the germline V gene are SEHNR and FQNEAQ (reference sequence). The CDR3 DNA reads as TGTGCCAGCAGCTTGGACGTTGGCAGGGGGCGGGATGGCTACACCTTC. It translates to CASSLDVGRGRDGYTF.

V gene TRBV20-1 combines with J gene TRBJ2-7, with 10 positions matching TRBD2. J was trimmed by 5 bases and V by 4 bases; bases with no gene match: 14. The CDR3 totals 16 residues. Looked up from germline, CDR1 is DFQATT and CDR2 is SNEGSKA (reference sequence). In DNA, the CDR3 is TGCAGTGCTACAACGATAGCGGGGGGCCGGCACCACGAGCAGTACTTC. Residues: CSATTIAGGRHHEQYF.

This clonotype was detected only a few times. This chain joins TRBV6-1 and TRBJ1-5, with TRBD1 identical over 7 bases. The CDR3 runs 14 residues. Germline CDR1 and CDR2: MNHNS and SASEGT. The trim removed 5 bases at V and 4 bases at J, leaving 5 bases unmatched. CDR3 region: CASSLGQSNQPQHF. The CDR3 nucleotides are TGTGCCAGCAGTCTGGGACAGTCTAATCAGCCCCAGCATTTT.

In nucleotides, the CDR3 is TGTGCCAGCAGTTTACGAGGGCCCTATAGCAATCAGCCCCAGCATTTT. Translation: CASSLRGPYSNQPQHF. The chain carries TRBV27 and TRBJ1-5; the D is unclear. Trimming took off 2 bases at V and 0 bases at J, with 11 bases between the two ends. The germline gives CDR1 MNHEY, CDR2 SMNVEV (reference sequence). The CDR3 has 16 amino acids.

This clonotype was seen more than once but under ten times. This chain uses TRBV10-3 with TRBJ1-5; D is unclear. The V and J ends lost 2 bases and 5 bases respectively, with 7 bases between them. This CDR3 has 13 residues. Germline V lookup: CDR1 ENHRY, CDR2 SYGVKD. CDR3 bases: TGTGCCATCAGTGAGATGGAGCATCAGCCCCAGCATTTT. It encodes CAISEMEHQPQHF.

The J gene is TRBJ2-1, the V gene TRBV2, with 11 bases identical to TRBD2. The CDR3 is 15 residues long. Trimming took 7 bases from V and 4 from J; bases not matched to a gene: 6. Germline-derived CDR1 and CDR2 are SNHLY and FYNNEI. The CDR3 bases are TGTGCCAGCAAACCACTAGCGGGAGAGTACAATGAGCAGTTCTTC. Amino acid sequence: CASKPLAGEYNEQFF.

The chain carries TRBV20-1 and TRBJ2-3; TRBD1 might be the D (6 bases). The CDR3 totals 14 residues. Germline V CDR1 and CDR2: DFQATT, SNEGSKA (reference sequence). Trimming cost V 5 bases and J 3 bases, with 15 bases left between them. The CDR3 DNA reads TGCAGTGCTGGGAGTGCGACAGGAACAGATACGCAGTATTTT. As protein: CSAGSATGTDTQYF.

The genes are TRBV5-1 and TRBJ2-7, with 7 bases identical to TRBD1. V was clipped by 4 bases and J by 3 bases; unmatched bases: 10. CDR1 SGHRS and CDR2 YFSETQ come from the germline V gene. The CDR3 contains 15 residues. This CDR3 reads CASSETGTANYEQYF. The CDR3 DNA is TGCGCCAGCAGCGAAACCGGGACAGCGAACTACGAGCAGTACTTC.

The table lists this clonotype with a few counts. The V and J genes are TRBV19 and TRBJ2-5; 7 positions match TRBD2. From germline, CDR1 is LNHDA and CDR2 SQIVND (reference sequence). J was trimmed by 3 bases and V by 5 bases; bases with no gene match: 3. This CDR3 has 13 amino acids. The CDR3 loop is CASSLSGKETQYF. CDR3 DNA sequence: TGTGCCAGTAGTCTCAGCGGGAAAGAGACCCAGTACTTC.

The table lists this clonotype with a few counts. The chain recombines TRBV18 with TRBJ1-1; D ambiguous. Germline values: CDR1 KGHSH, CDR2 LQKENI. The V gene lost 4 bases and the J gene lost 0 bases, with 9 bases spanning the gap. The CDR3 covers 14 residues. CDR3 nucleotides: TGTGCCAGCTCACTCGACGGCTTGAACACTGAAGCTTTCTTT. Its protein product is CASSLDGLNTEAFF.

V usage is TRBV11-3 and J usage is TRBJ2-5; TRBD1 matches at 7 bases. Germline CDR1 is SGHNT and CDR2 is YENEEA. Trimming at V came to 7 bases and at J to 2 bases, leaving 1 base not matched to a gene. CDR3 length: 12 residues. The DNA for the CDR3 is TGTGCCAGCACCAGGGGGCAAGAGACCCAGTACTTC. Translating it yields CASTRGQETQYF. Looking up the rest from reference TRBV11-3 and TRBJ2-5 gives the full variable domain: EAGVVQSPRYKIIEKKQPVAFWCNPISGHNTLYWYLQNLGQGPELLIRYENEEAVDDSQLPKDRFSAERLKGVDSTLKIQPAELGDSAVYLCASTRGQETQYFGPGTRLLVL.